The 6 T cell receptor beta chains below all came from one sample that was sequenced in a study of blood T cell repertoires in COVID-19. This table comes from immunoSEQ multiplex PCR, and its TCRdb copy is limited to in-frame clones, with some not included. The profile shows 45,000 or so clones, more than 65% of them singletons. The sample was peripheral blood. The receptors were sampled from a man at least 80 years old with acute or convalescent COVID-19.

The chain uses TRBV19 and TRBJ1-3, with unresolved D. Trimming left V 7 bases short and J 0 bases short, with 10 bases between. The CDR3 is 14 amino acids. Germline CDR1 and CDR2: LNHDA and SQIVND (reference sequence). The CDR3 sequence is CASMSGGSGNTIYF. DNA of the CDR3: TGTGCCAGTATGAGCGGCGGCTCTGGAAACACCATATATTTT.

The gene calls are TRBV5-1 and TRBJ1-6, with a tentative D call TRBD1 (5 bases). CDR3 length: 16 residues. CDR1 is SGHRS, CDR2 YFSETQ, per germline. Trimming left V 0 bases short and J 6 bases short, with 13 bases between. CDR3 residues: CASSLDGQGGNSPLHF. CDR3 in DNA: TGCGCCAGCAGCTTGGACGGGCAGGGAGGTAATTCACCCCTCCACTTT.

As to this clone: Distinct nucleotide sequences in the sample also encode this CDR3. The chain couples TRBV7-2 to TRBJ2-5; 11 bases line up with TRBD2. Per the germline V gene, CDR1 is SGHTA and CDR2 is FQGNSA. CDR3 length equals 14 residues. The J segment lost 4 bases and the V segment lost 3 bases, leaving 1 base of the junction unmatched. In DNA form, the CDR3 reads TGTGCCAGCAGCTTTAGCGGGAGGGGAGAGACCCAGTACTTC. Translation: CASSFSGRGETQYF.

The chain uses TRBV11-2 and TRBJ1-1; D is unresolved. The V end lost 0 bases, the J end lost 7 bases, and 12 bases lay between the germline ends. Germline CDR1 reads SGHAT; CDR2 reads FQNNGV. The CDR3 has 14 residues. Here the CDR3 DNA reads TGTGCCAGCAGCTTAGACCCCTCAGCGGGTGAAGCTTTCTTT. Encoded protein: CASSLDPSAGEAFF.

This chain links TRBV27 with TRBJ1-4; D possibly corresponds to TRBD1 (6 bases). The length of the CDR3 is 14 residues. Trimming cost V 6 bases and J 6 bases, with 14 bases left between them. From germline, CDR1 is MNHEY and CDR2 SMNVEV (reference sequence). The CDR3 sequence is CASRTQGKDEKLFF. In nucleotides, the CDR3 is TGTGCCAGCAGGACACAGGGAAAGGATGAAAAACTGTTTTTT.

This clone showed up just once. The V and J genes are TRBV7-6 and TRBJ1-2, with TRBD1 as a possible D gene (6 bases). Germline lookup yields CDR1 SGHVS and CDR2 FNYEAQ. This CDR3 contains 14 residues. Trimming removed 5 bases from V and 4 bases from J, with 14 bases in between. CDR3 DNA sequence: TGTGCCAGCAGCGAACAGGGTTGGGGCTATGGCTACACCTTC. This gives the protein CASSEQGWGYGYTF. The variable domain in full, completed from reference TRBV7-6 and TRBJ1-2, reads GAGVSQSPRYKVTKRGQDVALRCDPISGHVSLYWYRQALGQGPEFLTYFNYEAQQDKSGLPNDRFSAERPEGSISTLTIQRTEQRDSAMYRCASSEQGWGYGYTFGSGTRLTVV.